Below are 21 T cell receptor beta chains sequenced from a single sample in a study of cytomegalovirus exposure and HLA in healthy donors. Amplification used 60 Vbeta primers and 13 Jbeta primers. This table comes from immunoSEQ multiplex PCR, and its TCRdb copy is limited to in-frame clones, with some not included. The table has around 170,000 clones, 79% seen once; the top ten hold 0.69%. The source material was PBMCs. The receptors stem from a woman aged 40-49 years in good health and CMV-seronegative.

This clone was recorded once. This chain uses TRBV5-1 with TRBJ2-3; D may be TRBD1 (6 bases). The CDR3 has 17 amino acids. V lost 0 bases and J 0 bases, leaving 14 bases between the germline ends. Germline V CDR1 and CDR2: SGHRS, YFSETQ. CDR3 in amino acids: CASSLGLRTASTDTQYF. The CDR3, as DNA: TGCGCCAGCAGCTTGGGACTCCGGACAGCTAGCACAGATACGCAGTATTTT.

The rearrangement joins TRBV5-6 to TRBJ1-1; a weak D match, TRBD1 (6 bases). The CDR3 extends over 12 amino acids. Germline V gene data show CDR1 as SGHDT and CDR2 as YYEEEE. The V gene lost 4 bases and the J gene lost 8 bases, with 12 bases spanning the gap. CDR3 sequence (DNA): TGTGCCAGCAGCCTGGACAGATGGGAAGCTTTCTTT. Encoded protein: CASSLDRWEAFF.

The chain recombines TRBV15 with TRBJ2-1, with 7 bases aligning to TRBD1. J lost 15 bases, V lost 1 base, and 6 bases had no gene match. This CDR3 spans 12 amino acids. The germline V gene has CDR1 LNHNV and CDR2 YYDKDF (reference sequence). DNA of the CDR3: TGTGCCACCAGCAGAGCTAGGGACAGCTTGTTCTTC. It encodes CATSRARDSLFF.

The rearrangement links TRBV4-2 to TRBJ2-5; tentative D call: TRBD2 (5 bases). The CDR3 loop spans 15 amino acids. The germline V and J ends were trimmed by 0 bases and 5 bases, with 13 bases remaining between them. From germline, CDR1 is LGHNA and CDR2 YNFKEQ. The CDR3 protein is CASSQEGRGSETQYF. Here the CDR3 DNA reads TGTGCCAGCAGCCAAGAGGGGAGAGGGTCGGAGACCCAGTACTTC.

Comment on this clone: The junction differs from germline at one of its ends, possibly a read error. This CDR3 is CASSPAQGNAEAFF. DNA for the CDR3: TGTGCCAGCAGTCCGGCACAGGGGAACGCTGAAGCTTTCTTT. The rearrangement joins TRBV6-6 to TRBJ1-1, with 7 bases matching TRBD1. Germline V lookup: CDR1 MNHNY, CDR2 SVGAGI (reference sequence). CDR3 size: 14 residues.

The V gene is TRBV6-6, the J gene TRBJ1-1; TRBD1 agrees at 8 bases. The germline CDR1 and CDR2 sequences are MNHNY and SVGAGI (reference sequence). The CDR3 contains 15 residues. V lost 6 bases to trimming and J lost 4 bases; unmatched junction nucleotides: 10. The CDR3 sequence: CASRPSRDRSTEAFF. As DNA, the CDR3 is TGTGCCAGCAGACCTTCCCGGGACAGGAGCACTGAAGCTTTCTTT.

The rearrangement joins TRBV6-6 to TRBJ2-7; weak D call: TRBD2 (5 bases). Germline CDR1 MNHNY, CDR2 SVGAGI (reference sequence). CDR3 size: 16 residues. V lost 0 bases to trimming and J lost 6 bases, with 18 bases between them. The CDR3: CASSYSIPTGNGEQYF. The CDR3 nucleotides are TGTGCCAGCAGTTACTCGATCCCGACGGGAAACGGCGAGCAGTACTTC.

This chain uses TRBV5-4 with TRBJ2-7, with TRBD1 identical over 9 bases. Unmatched junction bases numbered 15, after V lost 7 bases and J lost 4 bases. This CDR3 is 16 amino acids long. Germline lookup yields CDR1 SGHNT and CDR2 YYREEE (reference sequence). In DNA form, the CDR3 reads TGTGCCAGCGGCGTAACACCGACAGGGGGTGGTTACGAGCAGTACTTC. It translates to CASGVTPTGGGYEQYF. The whole variable domain, filled in from reference TRBV5-4 and TRBJ2-7, reads ETGVTQSPTHLIKTRGQQVTLRCSSQSGHNTVSWYQQALGQGPQFIFQYYREEENGRGNFPPRFSGLQFPNYSSELNVNALELDDSALYLCASGVTPTGGGYEQYFGPGTRLTVT.

CDR3 DNA sequence: TGTGCCAGCAGGTTACTAGCGGGAGGGGAAGGGACCCAGTACTTC. Residues: CASRLLAGGEGTQYF. The V gene is TRBV2, the J gene TRBJ2-5; 13 nucleotides align to TRBD2. From germline, CDR1 is SNHLY and CDR2 FYNNEI. The CDR3 runs 15 residues. The J segment lost 7 bases and the V segment lost 6 bases, leaving 8 bases of the junction unmatched.

With respect to this clone: Its ends do not fully match the called genes, so a read error is possible. The chain links TRBV7-9 to TRBJ2-3; 10 bases agree with TRBD1. This CDR3 comprises 15 residues. Germline loops: CDR1 SEHNR, CDR2 FQNEAQ (reference sequence). The CDR3: CSSSTDRGQTDTQYF. CDR3 in DNA: TGTTCCAGCAGCACAGACAGGGGGCAGACAGATACGCAGTATTTT. Drawing the rest from reference TRBV7-9 and TRBJ2-3, the complete variable domain is DTGVSQNPRHKITKRGQNVTFRCDPISEHNRLYWYRQTLGQGPEFLTYFQNEAQLEKSRLLSDRFSAERPKGSFSTLEIQRTEQGDSAMYLCSSSTDRGQTDTQYFGPGTRLTVL.

Note on this clone: Other DNA sequences in the sample encode the same CDR3. This sequence joins TRBV19 and TRBJ1-2, with D perhaps matching TRBD1 (5 bases). The CDR3 length is 12 residues. CDR1 is LNHDA and CDR2 is SQIVND in the germline V gene (reference sequence). Trimming took 2 bases from V and 7 from J, leaving 8 bases between them. The CDR3 sequence: CASSISGCGYTF. The CDR3 DNA follows: TGTGCCAGTAGTATATCAGGGTGTGGCTACACCTTC.

The gene calls are TRBV7-9 and TRBJ1-1, with unresolved D. The V gene lost 5 bases and the J gene lost 5 bases, with 21 bases spanning the gap. The CDR3 length is 16 residues. CDR1 is SEHNR and CDR2 is FQNEAQ in the germline V gene (reference sequence). The CDR3 loop reads CASSPREGRHWTEAFF. The CDR3 coding sequence is TGTGCCAGCAGCCCACGGGAGGGAAGGCATTGGACTGAAGCTTTCTTT.

The V call is TRBV14, the J call TRBJ1-2; TRBD1 might be the D (6 bases). Between the trimmed V and J ends, which lost 3 bases and 4 bases, there was a span of 15 bases. The germline CDR1 and CDR2 sequences are SGHDN and FVKESK. The CDR3 has 15 residues. The CDR3 DNA is TGTGCCAGCAGCCACGGTACAGGGTTCCCCTATGGCTACACCTTC. Its protein is CASSHGTGFPYGYTF.

The V and J genes are TRBV6-1 and TRBJ1-2, with TRBD1 matching over 7 bases. The CDR3 has 14 amino acids. The V segment lost 3 bases and the J segment 6 bases; nucleotides outside the gene matches: 7. Germline V gives CDR1 MNHNS, CDR2 SASEGT. CDR3 amino acids: CASSELQGFDGYTF. In DNA form, the CDR3 reads TGTGCCAGCAGTGAGCTACAGGGGTTCGATGGCTACACCTTC.

The V and J genes are TRBV29-1 and TRBJ2-5, with D possibly being TRBD1 (9 bases). TRBJ2-7 matches the DNA end more closely, so the J call is doubtful. Germline values: CDR1 SQVTM, CDR2 ANQGSEA. The CDR3 loop spans 14 amino acids. The CDR3 coding sequence is TGCAGCGTTGCGGGGGGGACAGGGACCTACGAGCAGTACTTC. It encodes CSVAGGTGTYEQYF.

This rearrangement joins TRBV19 to TRBJ2-1; D gene ambiguous. CDR3 size: 12 residues. Trimming removed 0 bases at V and 7 bases at J, with 4 bases between. From germline, CDR1 is LNHDA and CDR2 SQIVND (reference sequence). This CDR3 reads CASSIDGNEQFF. CDR3 nucleotides: TGTGCCAGTAGTATAGACGGGAATGAGCAGTTCTTC.

This clone was seen only a few times. This rearrangement joins TRBV2 to TRBJ2-2; no clear D gene. Trimming took 6 bases from V and 2 from J, leaving 7 bases between them. The CDR3 sequence is 13 residues long. Germline loops: CDR1 SNHLY, CDR2 FYNNEI. CDR3 sequence reads: CASRGGNTGELFF. The CDR3 DNA sequence: TGTGCCAGCAGAGGCGGCAACACCGGGGAGCTGTTTTTT.

This chain joins TRBV6-5 and TRBJ2-1; possibly TRBD2 for D (6 bases). Germline CDR1 MNHEY, CDR2 SVGAGI. The CDR3 totals 14 residues. Trimming took off 7 bases at V and 6 bases at J, with 16 bases between the two ends. CDR3 bases: TGTGCCAGCAAGGGGACTCTGGGGACCAATGAGCAGTTCTTC. This codes for CASKGTLGTNEQFF.

This CDR3 is CASTVGQAVEEDEKLFF. Written as DNA, the CDR3 is TGTGCCAGCACCGTGGGACAGGCGGTCGAAGAAGATGAAAAACTGTTTTTT. The J gene is TRBJ1-4, the V gene TRBV7-9, with TRBD1 matching over 8 bases. The V gene end was trimmed by 7 bases and the J gene end by 6 bases; junction bases not matched to a gene: 16. Looked up from germline, CDR1 is SEHNR and CDR2 is FQNEAQ (reference sequence). There are 17 residues in the CDR3.

The V call is TRBV27, the J call TRBJ1-2; the match to TRBD1 covers 9 bases. The CDR3 extends over 15 amino acids. Per germline, CDR1 MNHEY and CDR2 SMNVEV (reference sequence). J was trimmed by 4 bases and V by 5 bases; bases with no gene match: 8. This CDR3 is CASSPQGAVGYGYTF. The CDR3 bases are TGTGCCAGCAGTCCACAGGGGGCCGTAGGCTATGGCTACACCTTC.

This clone was counted a few times. This chain connects TRBV4-1 to TRBJ1-4, with D unresolved. The CDR3 length is 16 residues. The V gene's germline CDR1 is MGHRA and CDR2 YSYEKL. V was trimmed by 0 bases and J by 4 bases, leaving 12 bases between them. CDR3 region: CASSQEGTTSNEKLFF. The CDR3 DNA reads as TGCGCCAGCAGCCAAGAAGGAACTACTAGTAATGAAAAACTGTTTTTT.